This TCR beta chain was observed in a study of CD8 T cells in ankylosing spondylitis. Study conclusions and caveats: Disease-associated clonotypes exhibited CD8+ identity and were relatively infrequent in peripheral blood. Within ankylosing spondylitis blood, a TCR beta motif made up of seven or eight highly homologous variants appeared to be characteristic.

From the 5' RACE reads, TCRdb called clonotypes with MiXCR, one entry per CDR3 protein. This sample has 100,000 to 150,000 distinct CDR3 sequences; roughly a sixth occur once, and the top ten carry about 30%. Ten or more counts support this clonotype. Its matching antigen is unknown. The CDR3 loop spans 15 amino acids. Germline CDR1 and CDR2: MNHEY and SMNVEV (reference sequence). The J segment lost 6 bases and the V segment lost 3 bases, leaving 5 bases of the junction unmatched. Sequencing was carried out using blood, either unsorted or a sorted T cell fraction (not recorded which). The origin of this receptor is a male donor with ankylosing spondylitis. The V and J genes are TRBV27 and TRBJ2-1, with 10 bases identical to TRBD2. The CDR3 is CASSFSGRALNEQFF. The DNA for the CDR3 is TGTGCCAGCAGTTTCAGCGGGAGGGCCCTCAATGAGCAGTTCTTC.